This T cell receptor (beta chain) was captured by sequencing in a study of radiotherapy plus CTLA-4 blockade in lung cancer. Turning to the study itself: Among patients, about 17% showed objective responses, and 30% to 40% had disease control.

The assay was immunoSEQ multiplex PCR, and TCRdb's table has in-frame clones only and misses some. The table records some 110,000 clones, 75% to 80% of them present only once. With respect to this clone: Its antigen is still unknown.

Ipilimumab-mediated CTLA-4 blockade plus focal radiation was given to patients having chemo-refractory metastatic non-small-cell lung cancer. Overall study results and limits: Early blood T cell clone dynamics reportedly forecast response best, with interferon-beta.

Germline-derived CDR1 and CDR2 are SGHAT and FQNNGV. The CDR3 runs to 15 residues. V lost 0 bases, J lost 6 bases, and 12 bases lay in between. This sequence was found in a human donor with non-small cell lung cancer who had a partial response to radiotherapy plus ipilimumab. Material: peripheral blood, obtained from a patient treated with radiotherapy plus ipilimumab. This rearrangement joins TRBV11-2 to TRBJ2-1; tentative D call: TRBD2 (5 bases). CDR3 nucleotides: TGTGCCAGCAGCTTAGATACTAGTCGATCCAATGAGCAGTTCTTC. Protein: CASSLDTSRSNEQFF.